This entry lists 25 T cell receptor beta chains sequenced from one sample in a study of technical replicates of blood from four donors (dated by TCRdb to about 2017). Receptors were amplified or captured by the immunoSEQ multiplex PCR assay. Held by TCRdb, this immuneACCESS table contains in-frame sequences only and omits some clones. Under half of the omission traces to an unresolved V gene where checked; the cause of the rest is unknown. Here the sample has approximately 50,000 clones; roughly 86% occur a single time. 5% to 6% of the sample is in the top ten clones. Sequencing was done on a sample of PBMCs. The receptors come from a human donor in good health. Some clones in this sample may be carry-over from other donors' samples.

This chain uses TRBV18 with TRBJ1-1, with 8 nucleotides matching TRBD1. J gave up 0 bases and V 3 bases, and 9 bases lay outside the gene matches. CDR3 size: 17 residues. Per germline, CDR1 KGHSH and CDR2 LQKENI. This CDR3 is CASSPSGGNRMNTEAFF. The CDR3 DNA reads TGTGCCAGCTCACCCTCAGGGGGCAACCGCATGAACACTGAAGCTTTCTTT.

The genes are TRBV18 and TRBJ2-1; D is ambiguous. Deletions cut 1 base from V and 6 bases from J, with 7 bases between. The CDR3 has 13 amino acids. Germline CDR1 KGHSH, CDR2 LQKENI. This CDR3 is CASSPRGVNEQFF. The CDR3 DNA is TGTGCCAGCTCACCACGCGGTGTCAATGAGCAGTTCTTC.

The chain uses TRBV7-3 and TRBJ2-1, with TRBD1 as a possible D gene (5 bases). V gave up 3 bases and J gave up 4 bases, with 13 bases separating them. Germline V gene sequence: CDR1 SGHTA, CDR2 FQGTGA. The CDR3 totals 15 residues. CDR3 residues: CASSFAGWGYNEQFF. The CDR3 nucleotides read TGTGCCAGCAGCTTTGCAGGGTGGGGTTACAATGAGCAGTTCTTC.

There are a few counts of this clone. This sequence joins TRBV6-1 and TRBJ2-1; 12 nucleotides match TRBD2. The CDR3 sequence is 19 residues long. Germline CDR1 and CDR2: MNHNS and SASEGT. Losses at the gene ends were 2 bases for V and 2 bases for J; bases not matched to a gene: 10. The CDR3 loop reads CASSERPPTSGGPYNEQFF. CDR3 bases: TGTGCCAGCAGTGAACGCCCGCCCACTAGCGGGGGGCCCTACAATGAGCAGTTCTTC.

The chain carries TRBV7-2 and TRBJ2-1; 12 bases fit TRBD2. The germline gives CDR1 SGHTA, CDR2 FQGNSA. With V trimmed by 6 bases and J by 7 bases, 4 bases remained unmatched. This CDR3 is built from 14 residues. The CDR3 sequence is CASRLTSGGNEQFF. The CDR3 DNA is TGTGCCAGCAGGCTAACTAGCGGGGGGAATGAGCAGTTCTTC.

This clone was observed once. The chain uses TRBV7-8 and TRBJ1-2; weak D call: TRBD1 (5 bases). With 1 base removed from V and 8 bases from J, the gap between germline ends came to 14 bases. Germline CDR1 reads SGHVS; CDR2 reads FQNEAQ. The CDR3 contains 14 residues. The DNA for the CDR3 is TGTGCCAGCAGCTTAGGTACACAGGCTGGGGGCTACACCTTC. Protein sequence: CASSLGTQAGGYTF.

The rearrangement uses TRBV19 and TRBJ2-7; 8 bases are a match to TRBD1. The CDR3 has 16 residues. Trimming took 0 bases from V and 3 from J; bases not matched to a gene: 7. Germline V gives CDR1 LNHDA, CDR2 SQIVND (reference sequence). The CDR3 reads CASSIDNRQGIYEQYF. The CDR3 DNA follows: TGTGCCAGTAGTATAGATAACCGACAGGGGATCTACGAGCAGTACTTC.

The chain links TRBV6-6 to TRBJ2-2, with D possibly being TRBD2 (5 bases). CDR1 and CDR2 (germline): MNHNY, SVGAGI (reference sequence). The V end lost 7 bases, the J end lost 0 bases, and 9 bases lay between the germline ends. The CDR3 loop spans 14 amino acids. CDR3 in amino acids: CASIKRPNTGELFF. The CDR3 coding sequence is TGTGCCAGCATAAAGCGGCCGAACACCGGGGAGCTGTTTTTT.

The genes are TRBV5-6 and TRBJ2-5; D is unresolved. V gave up 4 bases and J gave up 5 bases, with 18 bases separating them. The V gene's germline CDR1 is SGHDT and CDR2 YYEEEE. The CDR3 is made up of 15 amino acids. The CDR3 spells CASSPRWSRRETQYF. Written as DNA, the CDR3 is TGTGCCAGCAGCCCCAGGTGGTCCAGAAGGGAGACCCAGTACTTC. The whole variable domain, remainder taken from reference TRBV5-6 and TRBJ2-5, is DAGVTQSPTHLIKTRGQQVTLRCSPKSGHDTVSWYQQALGQGPQFIFQYYEEEERQRGNFPDRFSGHQFPNYSSELNVNALLLGDSALYLCASSPRWSRRETQYFGPGTRLLVL.

This clone was seen ten or more times. This chain uses TRBV7-2 with TRBJ1-1; no firm D call. This CDR3 contains 15 residues. Trimming left V 5 bases short and J 0 bases short, with 13 bases between. Germline assignment: CDR1 SGHTA and CDR2 FQGNSA. The CDR3 nucleotides are TGTGCCAGCAGCCCCACTGTAACCATGAACACTGAAGCTTTCTTT. It translates to CASSPTVTMNTEAFF. Full variable domain (rest looked up from reference TRBV7-2 and TRBJ1-1): GAGVSQSPSNKVTEKGKDVELRCDPISGHTALYWYRQSLGQGLEFLIYFQGNSAPDKSGLPSDRFSAERTGGSVSTLTIQRTQQEDSAVYLCASSPTVTMNTEAFFGQGTRLTVV.

The rearrangement links TRBV4-2 to TRBJ2-1; TRBD2 matches at 8 bases. The CDR3 contains 18 residues. The germline V gene has CDR1 LGHNA and CDR2 YNFKEQ. Unmatched junction bases numbered 12, after V lost 3 bases and J lost 2 bases. CDR3 in amino acids: CASSQGLLGGGTYNEQFF. The CDR3 DNA reads TGTGCCAGCAGCCAGGGCTTGTTGGGCGGGGGGACCTACAATGAGCAGTTCTTC.

The chain links TRBV29-1 to TRBJ1-1; possibly TRBD1 for D (6 bases). This CDR3 spans 13 amino acids. V was trimmed by 7 bases and J by 1 base, leaving 13 bases between them. The germline CDR1 and CDR2 sequences are SQVTM and ANQGSEA. The CDR3 DNA sequence: TGCAGCGGCGGACAACAGGGGAACACTGAAGCTTTCTTT. Translating it yields CSGGQQGNTEAFF.

The chain uses TRBV10-3 and TRBJ2-7; no clear D gene. Germline CDR1 and CDR2: ENHRY and SYGVKD. The V end was cut by 0 bases, the J end by 0 bases, with 6 bases between. The CDR3 spans 14 residues. The CDR3 loop is CAISESTHSYEQYF. CDR3 nucleotides: TGTGCCATCAGTGAGTCGACACACTCCTACGAGCAGTACTTC.

The rearrangement uses TRBV7-3 and TRBJ2-7, with D possibly being TRBD2 (5 bases). The germline V gene encodes CDR1 SGHTA and CDR2 FQGTGA. Trimming removed 1 base at V and 0 bases at J, with 10 bases between. The CDR3 runs to 15 residues. CDR3 in DNA: TGTGCCAGCAGCTTAAGTGCCGGGAACTCCTACGAGCAGTACTTC. Protein: CASSLSAGNSYEQYF.

The genes are TRBV6-6 and TRBJ1-2; 10 bases are a match to TRBD1. Germline values: CDR1 MNHNY, CDR2 SVGAGI (reference sequence). There are 12 residues in the CDR3. V dropped 8 bases and J dropped 8; count of bases not matched to a gene: 5. CDR3 amino acids: CASWDRGEGYTF. The CDR3 bases are TGTGCCAGCTGGGACAGGGGAGAAGGCTACACCTTC.

CDR3 nucleotides: TGTGCCAGCAGCGTCGGACTAGCGGGGTACAATGAGCAGTTCTTC. Translation: CASSVGLAGYNEQFF. The genes are TRBV9 and TRBJ2-1, with TRBD2 matching over 12 bases. The CDR3 contains 15 residues. With 2 bases clipped from V and 4 bases from J, the junction kept 1 base outside the gene matches. Germline V gene data show CDR1 as SGDLS and CDR2 as YYNGEE.

This clone was observed a few times. V gene TRBV7-9 combines with J gene TRBJ1-2; the D is unclear. This CDR3 spans 11 amino acids. V was trimmed by 4 bases and J by 3 bases, leaving 3 bases between them. Per germline, CDR1 SEHNR and CDR2 FQNEAQ (reference sequence). This chain's CDR3 is CASSSYYGYTF. CDR3 nucleotides: TGTGCCAGCAGCTCCTACTATGGCTACACCTTC.

Here the CDR3 reads CAWTKIAGQETQYF. The CDR3, as DNA: TGTGCCTGGACCAAAATAGCGGGACAAGAGACCCAGTACTTC. V and J are TRBV30 and TRBJ2-5; TRBD2 agrees at 8 bases. The trim removed 4 bases at V and 2 bases at J, leaving 6 bases unmatched. Germline CDR1 GTSNPN, CDR2 SVGIG (reference sequence). CDR3 length equals 14 residues.

The chain links TRBV6-1 to TRBJ2-2; D not certain. V was trimmed by 1 base and J by 0 bases, leaving 9 bases between them. The CDR3 is 16 residues long. In germline, CDR1 is MNHNS, CDR2 SASEGT. CDR3 DNA: TGTGCCAGCAGTGAAGGTCGGGTTACGAACACCGGGGAGCTGTTTTTT. Encoded protein: CASSEGRVTNTGELFF.

The rearrangement uses TRBV19 and TRBJ2-7, with 8 bases matching TRBD1. V lost 6 bases to trimming and J lost 0 bases; unmatched junction nucleotides: 7. Germline V CDR1 and CDR2: LNHDA, SQIVND (reference sequence). CDR3 length: 15 amino acids. The CDR3 sequence is CASRSVGQGSYEQYF. The CDR3 DNA is TGTGCCAGTAGGTCGGTAGGACAGGGCTCCTACGAGCAGTACTTC.

This chain links TRBV27 with TRBJ2-7; TRBD2 matches at 9 bases. The CDR3 runs to 16 residues. The germline V gene encodes CDR1 MNHEY and CDR2 SMNVEV (reference sequence). V gave up 4 bases and J gave up 3 bases; unmatched junction bases: 10. CDR3 in amino acids: CASSSSGTSKLYEQYF. CDR3 nucleotides: TGTGCCAGCAGTTCCAGTGGGACTAGCAAGCTCTACGAGCAGTACTTC.

The table lists this clone with many counts. V and J are TRBV19 and TRBJ1-1; a possible D gene is TRBD1 (5 bases). The V end was cut by 7 bases, the J end by 6 bases, with 15 bases between. This CDR3 contains 13 residues. CDR1 and CDR2 from the germline V gene are LNHDA and SQIVND (reference sequence). In DNA, the CDR3 is TGTGCCAGTATTAATAAGGGGCGTTCTGAAGCTTTCTTT. Its translation is CASINKGRSEAFF.

The gene calls are TRBV4-1 and TRBJ1-5, with TRBD1 matching over 7 bases. With V trimmed by 1 base and J by 4 bases, 4 bases remained unmatched. The CDR3 length is 15 residues. Germline-derived CDR1 and CDR2 are MGHRA and YSYEKL. DNA for the CDR3: TGCGCCAGCAGCCAAGGACAGGGAGGAAATCAGCCCCAGCATTTT. Its translation: CASSQGQGGNQPQHF.

This clone was seen just once. This chain uses TRBV7-9 with TRBJ1-1; no reliable D call. Trimming stripped 7 bases from V and 0 bases from J, with 6 bases between. The CDR3 covers 12 residues. Germline V lookup: CDR1 SEHNR, CDR2 FQNEAQ (reference sequence). The CDR3 sequence: CASIQMNTEAFF. Here the CDR3 DNA reads TGTGCCAGCATCCAAATGAACACTGAAGCTTTCTTT. Complete variable domain (other parts from reference TRBV7-9 and TRBJ1-1): DTGVSQNPRHKITKRGQNVTFRCDPISEHNRLYWYRQTLGQGPEFLTYFQNEAQLEKSRLLSDRFSAERPKGSFSTLEIQRTEQGDSAMYLCASIQMNTEAFFGQGTRLTVV.

The rearrangement joins TRBV19 to TRBJ1-1, with D unclear. Trimming left V 0 bases short and J 1 base short, with 12 bases between. Germline CDR1 and CDR2: LNHDA and SQIVND (reference sequence). The CDR3 is 16 amino acids. The CDR3 bases are TGTGCCAGTAGTATAGATTTCTTCAGGAAGAACACTGAAGCTTTCTTT. This translates into CASSIDFFRKNTEAFF.